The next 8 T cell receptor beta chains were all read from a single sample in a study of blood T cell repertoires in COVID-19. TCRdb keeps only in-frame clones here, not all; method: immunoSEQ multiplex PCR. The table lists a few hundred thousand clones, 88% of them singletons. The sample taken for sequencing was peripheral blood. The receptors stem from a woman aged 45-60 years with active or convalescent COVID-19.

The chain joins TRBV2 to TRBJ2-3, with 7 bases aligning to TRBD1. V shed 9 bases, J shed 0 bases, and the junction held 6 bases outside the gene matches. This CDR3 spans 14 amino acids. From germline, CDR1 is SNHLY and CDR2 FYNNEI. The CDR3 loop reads CASFWTGSTDTQYF. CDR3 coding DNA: TGTGCCAGTTTTTGGACAGGTAGCACAGATACGCAGTATTTT.

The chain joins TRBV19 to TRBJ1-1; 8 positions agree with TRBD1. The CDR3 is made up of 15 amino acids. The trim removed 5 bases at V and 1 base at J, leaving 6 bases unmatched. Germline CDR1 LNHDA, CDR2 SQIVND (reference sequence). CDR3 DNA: TGTGCCAGTAGTCACCGTGGACAGGGGAACACTGAAGCTTTCTTT. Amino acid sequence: CASSHRGQGNTEAFF.

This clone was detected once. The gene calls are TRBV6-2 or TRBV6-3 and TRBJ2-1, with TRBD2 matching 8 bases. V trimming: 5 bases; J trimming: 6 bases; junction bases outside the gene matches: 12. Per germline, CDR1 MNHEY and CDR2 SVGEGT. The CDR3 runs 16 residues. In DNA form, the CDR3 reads TGTGCCAGCAGTCGCCCGACTAGCGAGGGATTCAATGAGCAGTTCTTC. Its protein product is CASSRPTSEGFNEQFF.

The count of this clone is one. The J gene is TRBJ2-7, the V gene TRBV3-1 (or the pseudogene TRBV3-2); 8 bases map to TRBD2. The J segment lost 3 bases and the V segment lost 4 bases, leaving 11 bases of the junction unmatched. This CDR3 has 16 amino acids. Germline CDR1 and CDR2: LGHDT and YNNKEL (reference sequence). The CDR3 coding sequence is TGTGCCAGCAGCCGGGCCTCAGCGGGAGAAGGCTACGAGCAGTACTTC. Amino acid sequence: CASSRASAGEGYEQYF.

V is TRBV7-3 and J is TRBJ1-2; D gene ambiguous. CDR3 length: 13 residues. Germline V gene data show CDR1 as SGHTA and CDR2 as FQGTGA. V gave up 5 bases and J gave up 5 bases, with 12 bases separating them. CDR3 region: CASSPGSEYGYTF. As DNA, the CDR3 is TGTGCCAGCAGCCCCGGGTCCGAATATGGCTACACCTTC.

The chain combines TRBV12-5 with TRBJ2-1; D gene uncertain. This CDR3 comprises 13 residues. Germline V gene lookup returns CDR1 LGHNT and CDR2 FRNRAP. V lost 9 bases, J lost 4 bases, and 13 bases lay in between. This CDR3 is CASKTDSYNEQFF. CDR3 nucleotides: TGTGCTAGCAAGACCGACTCGTACAATGAGCAGTTCTTC.

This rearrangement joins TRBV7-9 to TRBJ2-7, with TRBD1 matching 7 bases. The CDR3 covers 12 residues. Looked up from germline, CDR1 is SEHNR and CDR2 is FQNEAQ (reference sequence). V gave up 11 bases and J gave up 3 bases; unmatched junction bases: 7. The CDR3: CAGQGEGYEQYF. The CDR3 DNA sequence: TGTGCCGGCCAGGGGGAAGGCTACGAGCAGTACTTC.

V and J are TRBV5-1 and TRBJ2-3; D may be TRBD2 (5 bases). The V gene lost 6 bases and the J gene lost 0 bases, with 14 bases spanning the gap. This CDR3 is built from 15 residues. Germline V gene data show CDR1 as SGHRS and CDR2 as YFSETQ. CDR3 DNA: TGCGCCAGCACCCTCGGGGTAACTAGCACAGATACGCAGTATTTT. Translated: CASTLGVTSTDTQYF. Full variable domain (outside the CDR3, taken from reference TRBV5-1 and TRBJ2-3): KAGVTQTPRYLIKTRGQQVTLSCSPISGHRSVSWYQQTPGQGLQFLFEYFSETQRNKGNFPGRFSGRQFSNSRSEMNVSTLELGDSALYLCASTLGVTSTDTQYFGPGTRLTVL.